The clone carrying this TCR beta chain was counted between two and nine times. Its antigen remains unidentified. This sample was included in a study of blood T cells in healthy people across ages. Overall study findings and caveats: Expanded clonotype shifts may have been confounded, as the donors had an unknown CMV status.

Each sample gave at least 6.5 million isolated PBMCs. Using a J-beta primer mix together with a sample-barcoded 5' primer, a second PCR was run for about 6 to 12 cycles. Carrying 12 random nucleotides, a template-switch adaptor labeled each individual cDNA molecule. All samples gave at least 3 million CDR3-containing paired-end reads. TCRdb ran MiXCR on the 5' RACE reads and lists one entry per CDR3 protein. The table includes about 1.4 million distinct CDR3 sequences, 59% detected once. Per germline, CDR1 MNHEY and CDR2 SVGAGI. With 2 bases removed from V and 0 bases from J, the gap between germline ends came to 8 bases. This CDR3 comprises 15 residues.

Sequenced: blood. The gene calls are TRBV6-5 and TRBJ2-4; D ambiguous. This sequence was found in a man younger than 35 in good health. This CDR3 is CASSYIPRAKNIQYF. The CDR3 DNA reads TGTGCCAGCAGTTACATACCAAGAGCCAAAAACATTCAGTACTTC.